A selection of T cell receptor beta chains follows, all from one sample in a study of cytomegalovirus exposure and HLA in healthy donors. TCRdb keeps only in-frame clones here, not all; method: immunoSEQ multiplex PCR. The sample carries approximately 130,000 clones, approximately 90% recorded once. The sequenced sample was PBMCs. The source of these receptors is a woman younger than 35 in good health and CMV-seronegative. Both conserved end residues are part of each CDR3. The D gene is left open where the match is weak. Clone size is given for some rows only: seen once, a few or many times, or a class if the clone is expanded.

. . TRBJ1-2 TRBV6-5 TGTGCCAGCAGAATAAACAGGGTTGGCTATGGCTACACCTTC CASRINRVGYGYTF
. . TRBJ2-3 TRBV2 TGTGCCAGCTCAACCTTTACTTTCAGCACAGATACGCAGTATTTT CASSTFTFSTDTQYF
. . TRBJ1-1 TRBV4-3 TGCGCCAGCAGCCAAGATCCGGAGGGGACGCGAGGAGCTTTCTTT CASSQDPEGTRGAFF
. . TRBJ1-3 TRBV5-1 TGCGCCAGCAGCTTGGAGGGGGGGTTTGGAAACACCATATATTTT CASSLEGGFGNTIYF
TRBD2 . TRBJ2-3 TRBV28 TGTGCCAGCAGTCCGGGACTAGCGTTCGCAGATACGCAGTATTTT CASSPGLAFADTQYF
TRBD1 few TRBJ1-4 TRBV18 TGTGCCAGCTCACCCGGGACAGGGTTGTCAAAACTGTTTTTT CASSPGTGLSKLFF
TRBD1 . TRBJ2-2 TRBV9 TGTGCCAGCAGCGTAGCTTCGAAGGGGGCCTGGAACACCGGGGAGCTGTTTTTT CASSVASKGAWNTGELFF
. . TRBJ2-7 TRBV28 TGTGCCAGCAGTTTTGGGGCAGAGCAGTACTTC CASSFGAEQYF
. . TRBJ1-1 TRBV29-1 TGCAGCGTTGATGTCAGGGCGGGGACTGAAGCTTTCTTT CSVDVRAGTEAFF
. once TRBJ2-2 TRBV4-3 TGCGCCAGCAGCCAAGGAGACCAGGGGAACACCGGGGAGCTGTTTTTT CASSQGDQGNTGELFF
. few TRBJ1-1 TRBV7-8 TGTGCCAGCAGCTCCGCTCGGGTAGGACAAGGGCGGGAAGCTTTCTTT CASSSARVGQGREAFF
. . TRBJ2-1 TRBV5-6 TGTGCCAGCAGCCTTTGGGAGATCGAGCAGTTCTTC CASSLWEIEQFF
TRBD1 . TRBJ2-7 TRBV29-1 TGCAGCGGCCGGGACAGGGCCTACGAGCAGTACTTC CSGRDRAYEQYF
TRBD1 . TRBJ1-2 TRBV28 TGTGCCAGCAGAGATGACAGGGGGGTTATCTATGGCTACACCTTC CASRDDRGVIYGYTF
. . TRBJ2-6 TRBV6-1 TGTGCCAGCATACAAGGAGGCTCTGGGGCCAACGTCCTGACTTTC CASIQGGSGANVLTF
. once TRBJ2-3 TRBV30 TGTGCCTGGAAGCCACCGGGCACAGATACGCAGTATTTT CAWKPPGTDTQYF
. . TRBJ1-1 TRBV13 TGTGCCAGCAGCTTGTACCTGAGTGAAGCTTTCTTT CASSLYLSEAFF
. . TRBJ2-1 TRBV30 TGTGCCTGGAGTGTACTTTCTAACTACAATGAGCAGTTCTTC CAWSVLSNYNEQFF
. . TRBJ2-7 TRBV13 TGTGCCAGCAGCTTAGTAGGGCAGGGGTACGAGCAGTACTTC CASSLVGQGYEQYF
TRBD1 . TRBJ2-7 TRBV7-8 TGTGCCAGCAGCTTAGTAGGAGGACAGGGGGGGTCCTACGAGCAGTACTTC CASSLVGGQGGSYEQYF
TRBD1 few TRBJ1-2 TRBV30 TGTGCCTCCCAACTCGGACAGGCTCAAGGCTACACCTTC CASQLGQAQGYTF
TRBD1 . TRBJ1-5 TRBV19 TGTGCCAGTAGCGCGACAGGGAGGAGTCAGCCCCAGCATTTT CASSATGRSQPQHF
. . TRBJ1-6 TRBV6-5 TGTGCCAGCAGTTACGCGGGACTGAGCTCACCCCTCCACTTT CASSYAGLSSPLHF
. . TRBJ1-2 TRBV19 TGTGCCAGTGGGCACCCTTCCTATGGCTACACCTTC CASGHPSYGYTF
. . TRBJ1-2 TRBV27 TGTGCCAGCAGTCCTCAGTCGTGGGAGTCCTATGGCTACACCTTC CASSPQSWESYGYTF
. . TRBJ1-1 TRBV15 TGTGCCACCAGCAGAGATGGGGGGGTCACTGAAGCTTTCTTT CATSRDGGVTEAFF
. . TRBJ1-2 TRBV15 TGTGCCACCAGCAGAGATCCCGGCGCTACAGCAGCCTATGGCTACACCTTC CATSRDPGATAAYGYTF
. . TRBJ2-7 TRBV14 TGTGCCAGCAGCCAAGAGGGGGTGCATGCGGGGAGAACCTACGAGCAGTACTTC CASSQEGVHAGRTYEQYF
. . TRBJ2-5 TRBV6-6 TGTGCCACCGGGCGGGGATTAGAGACCCAGTACTTC CATGRGLETQYF
. . TRBJ2-6 TRBV9 TGTGCCAGCAGCGTGCGCCAATCTGGGGCCAACGTCCTGACTTTC CASSVRQSGANVLTF
TRBD1 . TRBJ2-3 TRBV11-3 TGTGCCAGCAGCTTTTCGGGGTCGGGCAGGGGGCGCACAGATACGCAGTATTTT CASSFSGSGRGRTDTQYF
TRBD1 . TRBJ2-4 TRBV9 TGTGCCAGCAGCTCGGGGACAGGACAAGCCAAAAACATTCAGTACTTC CASSSGTGQAKNIQYF
. . TRBJ1-5 TRBV2 TGTGCCAGCAGGGGGTTTTCTCGGGACAATCAGCCCCAGCATTTT CASRGFSRDNQPQHF
. . TRBJ2-7 TRBV25-1 TGTGCCAGCAGTGAATTAGGGTGGGCTGGACAGTCGGACGAGCAGTACTTC CASSELGWAGQSDEQYF
TRBD1 . TRBJ2-7 TRBV7-8 TGTGCCAGCAGCGTAAACAGGGGTTCTTCGGACGAGCAGTACTTC CASSVNRGSSDEQYF
. once TRBJ1-5 TRBV6-6 TGTGCCAGCAGCCTCCACCCGAACTATAGCAATCAGCCCCAGCATTTT CASSLHPNYSNQPQHF
. once TRBJ2-7 TRBV9 TGTGCCAGCAGCGGGGGAGGTCCCTCCTACGAGCAGTACTTC CASSGGGPSYEQYF
. few TRBJ1-2 TRBV21-1 TGTGCCAGCAGCAAAGTGAGATCCCGTATACCCCCAGGCCCCTATGGCTACACCTTC CASSKVRSRIPPGPYGYTF
. . TRBJ1-1 TRBV11-2 TGTGCCAGCAGCGGGACTGACGGGGACACTGAAGCTTTCTTT CASSGTDGDTEAFF
TRBD1 . TRBJ2-5 TRBV30 TGTGCCTGGGGTTCTGGGACAGCCATGCAAGAGACCCAGTACTTC CAWGSGTAMQETQYF
TRBD1 few TRBJ1-3 TRBV10-2 TGCGCCAGCGGAGCCCGGGACAGGGAAGACACCATATATTTT CASGARDREDTIYF
TRBD2 . TRBJ2-1 TRBV29-1 TGCAGCGTTGAACGGACTAGCGGGAGGTTCAATGAGCAGTTCTTC CSVERTSGRFNEQFF
TRBD1 . TRBJ2-2 TRBV6-5 TGTGCCAGCGGGGGGGACAGGGAAAACACCGGGGAGCTGTTTTTT CASGGDRENTGELFF
TRBD2 once TRBJ2-1 TRBV27 TGTGCCAGCAGTCCTCTAGCGGGGGGTTACAATGAGCAGTTCTTC CASSPLAGGYNEQFF
. . TRBJ1-3 TRBV30 TGTGCCTGGACAGCGGTCGGCATTTCAGGAAACACCATATATTTT CAWTAVGISGNTIYF
. . TRBJ1-5 TRBV18 TGTGCCAGCTCACCGACACAGGTACGCAATCAGCCCCAGCATTTT CASSPTQVRNQPQHF
. . TRBJ1-3 TRBV6-5 TGTGCCAGCAGTACAAAAGGGGCCTCTGGAAACACCATATATTTT CASSTKGASGNTIYF
TRBD2 . TRBJ2-1 TRBV28 TGTGCCAGCAGTTTCACTAGCGGGAGAGGATTCAATGAGCAGTTCTTC CASSFTSGRGFNEQFF
TRBD2 . TRBJ2-3 TRBV7-3 TGTGCCAGCAGCGCGACTAGCGATTCTGGCACAGATACGCAGTATTTT CASSATSDSGTDTQYF
. once TRBJ2-7 TRBV28 TGTGCCACTGCGGGACGGTGCGAGCAGTACTTC CATAGRCEQYF
TRBD1 . TRBJ2-7 TRBV15 TGTGCCACCAGCAGAGTTCAGGGGGCGAGGAGGTCCTACGAGCAGTACTTC CATSRVQGARRSYEQYF
TRBD1 . TRBJ2-5 TRBV9 TGTGCCAGCAGCGCAATCCTGGGGGGTGGACAGGGTCAAGAGACCCAGTACTTC CASSAILGGGQGQETQYF
TRBD2 . TRBJ2-1 TRBV5-1 TGCGCCAGCAGCCCCCGGGCTAGCGGAGACAATGAGCAGTTCTTC CASSPRASGDNEQFF
. . TRBJ2-1 TRBV28 TGTGCCAGCAGTTCCAGGGGACAGTTCTTC CASSSRGQFF
TRBD1 . TRBJ2-7 TRBV11-1 TGTGCCAGCAGCTTGACAGGGGGCTACGAGCAGTACTTC CASSLTGGYEQYF
TRBD1 . TRBJ2-3 TRBV9 TGTGCCAGCAGCGTAGCCAAGACAGGGAGCACAGATACGCAGTATTTT CASSVAKTGSTDTQYF